Shown below are 17 T cell receptor beta chains from a single sample sequenced in a study of response to subunit inactivated influenza vaccine. TCRdb redid the calling of the RT-PCR reads with MiXCR, one entry per CDR3 protein. The sample holds hundreds of thousands of distinct CDR3 sequences, approximately 12% seen once. The starting material was PBMCs from blood, obtained on the day of vaccination. Receptors originate from a man in his fifties or sixties who received an inactivated influenza vaccine.

In its sample, this clonotype was seen a few times. In DNA, the CDR3 is TGTGCCTGGAACTCGGGAGGACACACTGAAGCTTTCTTT. Amino acid sequence: CAWNSGGHTEAFF. V and J are TRBV30 and TRBJ1-1, with D uncertain. Trimming removed 4 bases from V and 3 bases from J, with 12 bases in between. Germline-derived CDR1 and CDR2 are GTSNPN and SVGIG (reference sequence). The CDR3 is 13 amino acids.

V usage is TRBV12-3 or TRBV12-4 and J usage is TRBJ1-3, with D unclear. The V end lost 1 base, the J end lost 4 bases, and 23 bases lay between the germline ends. The CDR3 contains 19 residues. Written as DNA, the CDR3 is TGTGCCAGCAGTTTAGAGACGGGGATCGAGGGTATGAGAGGAAACACCATATATTTT. Protein product: CASSLETGIEGMRGNTIYF.

This chain uses TRBV28 with TRBJ2-3; unclear D gene. The germline gives CDR1 MDHEN, CDR2 SYDVKM. The CDR3 extends over 15 amino acids. The V gene lost 5 bases and the J gene lost 4 bases, with 16 bases spanning the gap. CDR3 amino acids: CASSPSGGPPDTQYF. The CDR3 DNA reads TGTGCCAGCAGTCCCTCGGGCGGCCCCCCAGATACGCAGTATTTT.

This clonotype was observed a handful of times. V is TRBV7-2 and J is TRBJ2-7; D is possibly TRBD2 (5 bases). From germline, CDR1 is SGHTA and CDR2 FQGNSA. The CDR3 is made up of 15 amino acids. The germline V and J ends were trimmed by 5 bases and 0 bases, with 14 bases remaining between them. As DNA, the CDR3 is TGTGCCAGCAGCGCCGCAGGAGGCCGCTCCTACGAGCAGTACTTC. Residues: CASSAAGGRSYEQYF.

The chain combines TRBV7-9 with TRBJ2-7; 10 bases map to TRBD2. V was pared by 6 bases and J by 5 bases, with 10 bases of the junction left unmatched. The CDR3 contains 15 residues. The germline V gene encodes CDR1 SEHNR and CDR2 FQNEAQ (reference sequence). The CDR3 coding sequence is TGTGCCAGCAGTCTTGTAGCGGGAGGTAGTAACGAGCAGTACTTC. Translation: CASSLVAGGSNEQYF.

This clonotype showed up just a few times. This chain links TRBV6-5 with TRBJ2-7, with D unclear. There are 15 residues in the CDR3. Germline V gives CDR1 MNHEY, CDR2 SVGAGI. Deletions cut 0 bases from V and 2 bases from J, with 11 bases between. The CDR3 reads CASSYSFPSPYEQYF. CDR3 DNA: TGTGCCAGCAGTTACTCGTTCCCCTCACCCTACGAGCAGTACTTC.

This clonotype was detected only a few times. The rearrangement links TRBV4-3 to TRBJ2-2, with D maybe TRBD2 (6 bases). V was cut by 0 bases and J by 6 bases, with 8 bases left in between. CDR3 size: 14 residues. CDR1 is LGHNA, CDR2 YSLEER, per germline. The CDR3 DNA is TGCGCCAGCAGCCAAGAGAGGAGGGCCGGGGAGCTGTTTTTT. Its translation: CASSQERRAGELFF.

The rearrangement joins TRBV27 to TRBJ2-3, with D unclear. V lost 6 bases and J 0 bases, leaving 10 bases between the germline ends. Germline lookup yields CDR1 MNHEY and CDR2 SMNVEV (reference sequence). The CDR3 has 14 amino acids. The CDR3 nucleotides read TGTGCCAGCAGGTCAAGTATTAGCACAGATACGCAGTATTTT. This gives the protein CASRSSISTDTQYF.

This clonotype was counted a few times. The chain links TRBV20-1 to TRBJ2-3; the D is unclear. V was cut by 0 bases and J by 2 bases, with 6 bases left in between. Per the germline V gene, CDR1 is DFQATT and CDR2 is SNEGSKA (reference sequence). This CDR3 has 13 amino acids. CDR3 residues: CSARDFLTDTQYF. The DNA of the CDR3 is TGCAGTGCTAGAGATTTCCTCACAGATACGCAGTATTTT.

The table lists this clonotype with a few counts. V and J are TRBV29-1 and TRBJ1-2, with D hard to call. The germline V gene encodes CDR1 SQVTM and CDR2 ANQGSEA. The CDR3 consists of 10 residues. V lost 7 bases and J 7 bases, leaving 10 bases between the germline ends. CDR3 sequence reads: CSAAKGGYTF. CDR3 sequence (DNA): TGCAGCGCCGCTAAGGGTGGCTACACCTTC. The whole variable domain, remainder taken from reference TRBV29-1 and TRBJ1-2, is SAVISQKPSRDICQRGTSLTIQCQVDSQVTMMFWYRQQPGQSLTLIATANQGSEATYESGFVIDKFPISRPNLTFSTLTVSNMSPEDSSIYLCSAAKGGYTFGSGTRLTVV.

This clonotype was seen at least ten times. The genes are TRBV6-1 and TRBJ2-7; TRBD2 matches 7 bases. Germline V CDR1 and CDR2: MNHNS, SASEGT. The CDR3 has 14 amino acids. Trimming removed 9 bases from V and 7 bases from J; junction bases left unmatched: 15. CDR3 sequence: CASKLAPSTDEQYF. The DNA of the CDR3 is TGTGCCAGTAAACTAGCGCCCTCGACGGATGAGCAGTACTTC.

This clonotype was seen a few times. The chain recombines TRBV5-5 with TRBJ2-7; tentative D call: TRBD2 (6 bases). CDR1 and CDR2 (germline): SGHKS, YYEKEE (reference sequence). The length of the CDR3 is 14 residues. The V and J ends lost 4 bases and 3 bases respectively, with 14 bases between them. The CDR3 DNA reads as TGTGCCAGCAGCCACCGGCCCGGGAGCTACGAGCAGTACTTC. Its protein product is CASSHRPGSYEQYF.

This clonotype was detected many times. The DNA for the CDR3 is TGTGCCAGCACTCTAAGGAGCACAGATACGCAGTATTTT. The encoded protein is CASTLRSTDTQYF. The chain combines TRBV12-3 or TRBV12-4 with TRBJ2-3; the D is unclear. V was shortened by 7 bases and J by 0 bases, with 8 bases between the two germline ends. CDR3 length equals 13 residues.

The sample holds a few counts of this clonotype. The DNA of the CDR3 is TGCGCCAGCAGCCAAGATCTGGGCGTCCAAGAGACCCAGTACTTC. It is translated as CASSQDLGVQETQYF. The V gene is TRBV4-3, the J gene TRBJ2-5, with unresolved D. Per germline, CDR1 LGHNA and CDR2 YSLEER. This CDR3 has 15 residues. V gave up 0 bases and J gave up 1 base, with 9 bases separating them.

This chain uses TRBV29-1 with TRBJ1-4; 11 positions match TRBD1. Germline V CDR1 and CDR2: SQVTM, ANQGSEA. J was trimmed by 7 bases and V by 7 bases; bases with no gene match: 5. There are 13 residues in the CDR3. The chain's CDR3 is CSADRGQGEKLFF. Written as DNA, the CDR3 is TGCAGCGCGGACAGGGGGCAGGGTGAAAAACTGTTTTTT.

The rearrangement uses TRBV18 and TRBJ2-2, with 10 bases matching TRBD2. CDR1 is KGHSH, CDR2 LQKENI, per germline. Losses at the gene ends were 3 bases for V and 3 bases for J; bases not matched to a gene: 4. This CDR3 has 16 amino acids. The CDR3 DNA follows: TGTGCCAGCTCACCTCTAGCGGGAGATTACACCGGGGAGCTGTTTTTT. The encoded protein is CASSPLAGDYTGELFF.

This chain links TRBV6-1 with TRBJ2-5; 7 bases are shared with TRBD1. CDR1 and CDR2 from the germline V gene are MNHNS and SASEGT. V shed 5 bases and J 4 bases; nucleotides not matched to a gene: 7. CDR3 length: 14 amino acids. DNA of the CDR3: TGTGCCAGCAGTAAGACAGGGTGGCGAGAGACCCAGTACTTC. It yields the protein CASSKTGWRETQYF.